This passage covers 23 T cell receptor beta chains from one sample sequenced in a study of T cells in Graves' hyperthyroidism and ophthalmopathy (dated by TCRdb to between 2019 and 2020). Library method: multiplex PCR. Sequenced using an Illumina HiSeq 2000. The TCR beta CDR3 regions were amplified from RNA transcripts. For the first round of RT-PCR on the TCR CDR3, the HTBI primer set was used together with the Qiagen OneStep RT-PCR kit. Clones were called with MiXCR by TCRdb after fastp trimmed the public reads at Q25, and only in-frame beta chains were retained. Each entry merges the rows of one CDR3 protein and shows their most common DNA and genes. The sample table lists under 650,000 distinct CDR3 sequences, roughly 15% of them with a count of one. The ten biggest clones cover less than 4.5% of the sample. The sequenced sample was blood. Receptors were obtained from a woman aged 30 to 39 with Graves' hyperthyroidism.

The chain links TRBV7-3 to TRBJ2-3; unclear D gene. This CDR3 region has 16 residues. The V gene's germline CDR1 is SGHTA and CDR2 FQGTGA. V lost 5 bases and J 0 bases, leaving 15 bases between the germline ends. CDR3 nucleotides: TGTGCCAGCAGCCCGCTCGGGTCTACTAGCACAGATACGCAGTATTTT. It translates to CASSPLGSTSTDTQYF.

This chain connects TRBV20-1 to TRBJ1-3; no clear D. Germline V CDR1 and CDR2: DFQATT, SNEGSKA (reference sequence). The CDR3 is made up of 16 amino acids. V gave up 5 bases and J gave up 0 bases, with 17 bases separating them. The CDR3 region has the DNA TGCAGTGCTCTAAATCCAAACGGGCCCTCTGGAAACACCATATATTTT. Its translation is CSALNPNGPSGNTIYF.

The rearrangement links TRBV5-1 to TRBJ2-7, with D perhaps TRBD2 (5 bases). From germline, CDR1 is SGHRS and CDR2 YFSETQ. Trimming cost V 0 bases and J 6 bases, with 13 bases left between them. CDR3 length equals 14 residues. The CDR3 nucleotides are TGCGCCAGCAGCTTGGCGGGGAATCGGCGCGAGCAGTACTTC. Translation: CASSLAGNRREQYF.

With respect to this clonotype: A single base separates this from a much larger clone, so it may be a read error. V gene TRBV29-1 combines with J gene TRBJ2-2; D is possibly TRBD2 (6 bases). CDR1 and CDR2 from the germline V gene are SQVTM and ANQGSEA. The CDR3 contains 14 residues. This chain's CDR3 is CSVESGDGIGELLF. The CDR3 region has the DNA TGCAGCGTTGAATCGGGGGACGGTATCGGGGAGCTGCTTTTT.

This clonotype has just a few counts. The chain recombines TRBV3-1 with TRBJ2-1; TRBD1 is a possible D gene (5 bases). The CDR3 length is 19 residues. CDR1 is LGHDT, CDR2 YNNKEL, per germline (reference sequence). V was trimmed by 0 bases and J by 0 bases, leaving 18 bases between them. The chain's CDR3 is CASSQEFRATGYSYNEQFF. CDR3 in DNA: TGTGCCAGCAGCCAAGAATTTCGCGCTACAGGCTACTCCTACAATGAGCAGTTCTTC.

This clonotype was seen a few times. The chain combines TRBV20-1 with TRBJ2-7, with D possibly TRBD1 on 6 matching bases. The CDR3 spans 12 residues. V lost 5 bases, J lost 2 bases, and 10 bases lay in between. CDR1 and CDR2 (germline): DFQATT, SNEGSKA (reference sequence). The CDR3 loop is CSADRQAYEQYF. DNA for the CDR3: TGCAGTGCTGATCGACAGGCCTACGAGCAGTACTTC.

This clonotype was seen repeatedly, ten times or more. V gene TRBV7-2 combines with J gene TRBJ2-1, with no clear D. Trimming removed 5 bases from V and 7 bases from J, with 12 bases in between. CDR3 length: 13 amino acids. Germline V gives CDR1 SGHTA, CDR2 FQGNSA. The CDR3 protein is CASSQGPLNEQFF. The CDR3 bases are TGTGCCAGCAGCCAAGGACCCTTAAATGAGCAGTTCTTC. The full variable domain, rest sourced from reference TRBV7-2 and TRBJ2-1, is GAGVSQSPSNKVTEKGKDVELRCDPISGHTALYWYRQSLGQGLEFLIYFQGNSAPDKSGLPSDRFSAERTGGSVSTLTIQRTQQEDSAVYLCASSQGPLNEQFFGPGTRLTVL.

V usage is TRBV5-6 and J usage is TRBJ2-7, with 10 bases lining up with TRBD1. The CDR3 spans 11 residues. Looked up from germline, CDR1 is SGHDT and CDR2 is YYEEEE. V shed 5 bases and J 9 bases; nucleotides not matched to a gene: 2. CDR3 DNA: TGTGCCAGCAGTAGGGACAGGGGGCAGTACTTC. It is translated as CASSRDRGQYF. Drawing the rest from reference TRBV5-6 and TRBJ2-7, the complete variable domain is DAGVTQSPTHLIKTRGQQVTLRCSPKSGHDTVSWYQQALGQGPQFIFQYYEEEERQRGNFPDRFSGHQFPNYSSELNVNALLLGDSALYLCASSRDRGQYFGPGTRLTVT.

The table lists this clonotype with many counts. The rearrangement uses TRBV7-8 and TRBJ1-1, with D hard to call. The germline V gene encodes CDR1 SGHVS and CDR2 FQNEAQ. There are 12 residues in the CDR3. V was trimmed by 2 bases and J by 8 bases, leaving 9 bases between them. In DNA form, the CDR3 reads TGTGCCAGCAGCTTAAGTCCCTACGAAGCTTTCTTT. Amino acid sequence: CASSLSPYEAFF.

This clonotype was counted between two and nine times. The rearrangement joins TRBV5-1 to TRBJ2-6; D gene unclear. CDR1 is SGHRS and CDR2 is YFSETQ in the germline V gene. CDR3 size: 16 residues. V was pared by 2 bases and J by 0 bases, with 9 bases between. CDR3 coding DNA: TGCGCCAGCAGCTTAGCAGGAAACTCTGGGGCCAACGTCCTGACTTTC. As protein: CASSLAGNSGANVLTF. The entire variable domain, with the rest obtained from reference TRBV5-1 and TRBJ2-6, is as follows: KAGVTQTPRYLIKTRGQQVTLSCSPISGHRSVSWYQQTPGQGLQFLFEYFSETQRNKGNFPGRFSGRQFSNSRSEMNVSTLELGDSALYLCASSLAGNSGANVLTFGAGSRLTVL.

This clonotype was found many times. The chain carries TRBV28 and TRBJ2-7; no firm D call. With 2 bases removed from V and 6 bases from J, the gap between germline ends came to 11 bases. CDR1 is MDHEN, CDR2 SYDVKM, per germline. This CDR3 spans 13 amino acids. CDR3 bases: TGTGCCAGCAGTTTAGGGTTGGGAAGCGAGCAGTACTTC. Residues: CASSLGLGSEQYF.

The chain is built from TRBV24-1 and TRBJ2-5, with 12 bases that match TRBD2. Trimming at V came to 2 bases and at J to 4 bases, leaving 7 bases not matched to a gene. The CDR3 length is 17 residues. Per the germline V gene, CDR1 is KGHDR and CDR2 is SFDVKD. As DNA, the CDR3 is TGTGCCACCAGTGATTCATCGACTAGCGGGAGTATAGAGACCCAGTACTTC. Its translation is CATSDSSTSGSIETQYF.

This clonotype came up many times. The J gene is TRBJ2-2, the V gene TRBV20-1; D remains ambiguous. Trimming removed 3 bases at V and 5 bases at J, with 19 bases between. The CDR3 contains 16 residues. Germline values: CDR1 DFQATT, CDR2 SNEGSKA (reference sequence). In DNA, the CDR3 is TGCAGTGCTAGGGCCTTGGATAGGGCAGGAACCGGGGAGCTGTTTTTT. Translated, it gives CSARALDRAGTGELFF.

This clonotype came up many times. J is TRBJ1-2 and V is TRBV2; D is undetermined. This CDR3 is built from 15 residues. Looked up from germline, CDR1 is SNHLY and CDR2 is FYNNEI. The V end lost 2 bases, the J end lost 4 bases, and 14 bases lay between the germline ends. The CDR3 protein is CASSESEGNTYGYTF. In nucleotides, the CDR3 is TGTGCCAGCAGTGAAAGTGAAGGGAACACCTATGGCTACACCTTC.

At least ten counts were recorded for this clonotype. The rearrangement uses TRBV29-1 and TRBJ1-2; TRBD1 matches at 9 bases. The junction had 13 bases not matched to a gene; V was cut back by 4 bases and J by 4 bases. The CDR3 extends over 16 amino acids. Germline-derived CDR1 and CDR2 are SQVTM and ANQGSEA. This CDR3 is CSVGRTGASAVYGYTF. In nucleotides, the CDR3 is TGCAGCGTTGGGAGGACAGGGGCTTCAGCAGTCTATGGCTACACCTTC.

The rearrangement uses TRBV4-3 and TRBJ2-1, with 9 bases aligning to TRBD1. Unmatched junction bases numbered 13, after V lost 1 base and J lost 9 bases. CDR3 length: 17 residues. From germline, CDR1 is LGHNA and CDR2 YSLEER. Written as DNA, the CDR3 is TGCGCCAGCAGCCAAGGGTTCCCGGGACAGGGCTTCGGTGAGCAGTTCTTC. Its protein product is CASSQGFPGQGFGEQFF.

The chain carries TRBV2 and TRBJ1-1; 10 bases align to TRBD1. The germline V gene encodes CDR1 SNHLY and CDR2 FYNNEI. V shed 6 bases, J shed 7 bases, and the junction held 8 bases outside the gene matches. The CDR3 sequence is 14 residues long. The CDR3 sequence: CASRETGGLSEAFF. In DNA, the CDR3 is TGTGCCAGCAGAGAGACAGGGGGCTTAAGTGAAGCTTTCTTT.

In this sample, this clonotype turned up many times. The CDR3 sequence is CVASSGRGIDTQYF. The CDR3 DNA reads TGTGTCGCGTCCAGCGGGAGAGGAATAGATACGCAGTATTTT. The V and J genes are TRBV30 and TRBJ2-3; 8 bases line up with TRBD2. Germline CDR1 and CDR2: GTSNPN and SVGIG (reference sequence). The CDR3 runs to 14 residues.

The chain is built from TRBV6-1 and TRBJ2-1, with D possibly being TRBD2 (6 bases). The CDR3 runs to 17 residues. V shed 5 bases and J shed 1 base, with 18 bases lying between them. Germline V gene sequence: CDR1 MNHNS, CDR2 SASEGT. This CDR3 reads CASSFPTGTDSYNEQFF. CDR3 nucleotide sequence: TGTGCCAGCAGTTTTCCCACCGGGACTGATTCCTACAATGAGCAGTTCTTC.

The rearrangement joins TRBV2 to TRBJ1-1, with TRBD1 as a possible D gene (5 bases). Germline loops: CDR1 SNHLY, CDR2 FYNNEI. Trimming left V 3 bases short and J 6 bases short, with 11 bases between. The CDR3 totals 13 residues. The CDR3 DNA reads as TGTGCCAGCAGTGAGGGCAGGGCTGCTGAAGCTTTCTTT. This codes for CASSEGRAAEAFF.

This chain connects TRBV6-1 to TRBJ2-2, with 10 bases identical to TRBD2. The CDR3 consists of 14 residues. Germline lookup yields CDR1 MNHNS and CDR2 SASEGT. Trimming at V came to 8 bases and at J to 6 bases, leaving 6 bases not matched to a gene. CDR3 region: CASGASGRSGELFF. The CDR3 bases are TGTGCCAGCGGGGCTAGCGGGAGATCCGGGGAGCTGTTTTTT.

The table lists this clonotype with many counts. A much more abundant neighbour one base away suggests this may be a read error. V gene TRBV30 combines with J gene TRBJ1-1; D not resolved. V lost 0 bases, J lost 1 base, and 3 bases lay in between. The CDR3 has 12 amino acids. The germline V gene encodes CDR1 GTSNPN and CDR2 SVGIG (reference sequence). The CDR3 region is CAWSVANTEAFF. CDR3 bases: TGTGCCTGGAGTGTAGCGAACACTGAAGCTTTCTTT.

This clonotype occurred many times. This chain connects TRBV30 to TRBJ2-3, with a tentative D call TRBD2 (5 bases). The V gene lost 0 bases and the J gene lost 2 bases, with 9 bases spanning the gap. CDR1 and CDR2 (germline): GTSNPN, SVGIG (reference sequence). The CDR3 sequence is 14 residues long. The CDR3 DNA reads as TGTGCCTGGAGTGTATCCGGGGTCACAGATACGCAGTATTTT. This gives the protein CAWSVSGVTDTQYF.